These 19 T cell receptor beta chains were all obtained from the same sample, sequenced in a study of shared clonotypes between healthy human individuals. The table came from immunoSEQ multiplex PCR; TCRdb's copy has only in-frame clones and leaves some out. The top ten clones hold under 0.45% of a sample with millions of clones, approximately 93% of them seen once. The sequencing sample was made of naive CD4+ T cells from PBMCs. Subset meaning: CD45RA+ positively selected. Receptors originate from a man aged 18 to 29 in good health. Some clones in this sample may be carry-over from other donors' samples.

The chain joins TRBV10-3 to TRBJ2-2, with 8 bases fitting TRBD1. Germline V gene sequence: CDR1 ENHRY, CDR2 SYGVKD. Losses at the gene ends were 0 bases for V and 4 bases for J; bases not matched to a gene: 4. The CDR3 is made up of 16 amino acids. Here the CDR3 reads CAISESQGAITGELFF. The CDR3 DNA is TGTGCCATCAGTGAGTCTCAGGGGGCTATCACCGGGGAGCTGTTTTTT.

The chain joins TRBV2 to TRBJ1-4; D gene unclear. Germline V gives CDR1 SNHLY, CDR2 FYNNEI. This CDR3 contains 13 residues. V gave up 7 bases and J gave up 7 bases, with 13 bases separating them. Written as DNA, the CDR3 is TGTGCCAGCATGGCGGGGTCTGGTGAAAAACTGTTTTTT. Translation gives CASMAGSGEKLFF.

This clone was counted between two and nine times. The genes are TRBV7-3 and TRBJ1-1; 9 bases agree with TRBD1. The V gene end was trimmed by 4 bases and the J gene end by 6 bases; junction bases not matched to a gene: 6. The CDR3 is 14 amino acids. The germline V gene has CDR1 SGHTA and CDR2 FQGTGA. The CDR3 reads CASSSTDRGSEAFF. Written as DNA, the CDR3 is TGTGCCAGCAGCTCTACGGACAGGGGCTCTGAAGCTTTCTTT.

To note about this clone: Other nucleotide sequences in the sample specify the same CDR3. The chain is built from TRBV18 and TRBJ1-1; a weak D match, TRBD1 (5 bases). V lost 1 base and J 3 bases, leaving 12 bases between the germline ends. Germline V gene data show CDR1 as KGHSH and CDR2 as LQKENI. This CDR3 is 15 amino acids long. CDR3 sequence (DNA): TGTGCCAGCTCACCACTGGCGGGGGGGGACACTGAAGCTTTCTTT. Translating it yields CASSPLAGGDTEAFF.

This sequence joins TRBV4-2 and TRBJ1-5; the D gene is possibly TRBD1 (5 bases). Per germline, CDR1 LGHNA and CDR2 YNFKEQ. The V gene lost 4 bases and the J gene lost 6 bases, with 16 bases spanning the gap. The CDR3 length is 15 residues. The CDR3 bases are TGTGCCAGCAGCCTCACGGGGCAGGGCTCTCAGCCCCAGCATTTT. It encodes CASSLTGQGSQPQHF.

The chain employs TRBV30 and TRBJ1-6; 7 nucleotides match TRBD1. This CDR3 spans 17 amino acids. Germline V gives CDR1 GTSNPN, CDR2 SVGIG (reference sequence). V was pared by 2 bases and J by 2 bases, with 9 bases of the junction left unmatched. CDR3 protein: CAWSQGGANAYNSPLHF. The CDR3, as DNA: TGTGCCTGGAGTCAGGGGGGGGCTAACGCCTATAATTCACCCCTCCACTTT.

CDR3 coding DNA: TGCGCCAGCAGCCAAGGTCTAGCGGGAGGGCCTATGCAGACCCAGTACTTC. Protein: CASSQGLAGGPMQTQYF. The chain combines TRBV4-3 with TRBJ2-5; 12 bases agree with TRBD2. CDR3 length: 17 amino acids. CDR1 is LGHNA, CDR2 YSLEER, per germline. V lost 1 base, J lost 6 bases, and 9 bases stayed unmatched.

This clone came up a few times. The chain links TRBV29-1 to TRBJ1-1, with D tentatively TRBD1 (5 bases). This CDR3 spans 13 amino acids. V gave up 2 bases and J gave up 5 bases, with 12 bases separating them. CDR1 is SQVTM and CDR2 is ANQGSEA in the germline V gene. CDR3: CSVESRDRTEAFF. CDR3 bases: TGCAGCGTTGAATCCAGGGATCGGACTGAAGCTTTCTTT.

For this clone: Other nucleotide sequences from this sample produce the same CDR3. The J gene is TRBJ1-5, the V gene TRBV5-1; possibly TRBD1 for D (5 bases). Germline assignment: CDR1 SGHRS and CDR2 YFSETQ. This CDR3 contains 15 residues. The ends were cut back, 0 bases at V and 4 bases at J, with 11 bases in the middle. The CDR3 DNA is TGCGCCAGCAGCTTGGGTGACAGTCCTAATCAGCCCCAGCATTTT. Protein product: CASSLGDSPNQPQHF. Looking up the rest from reference TRBV5-1 and TRBJ1-5 gives the full variable domain: KAGVTQTPRYLIKTRGQQVTLSCSPISGHRSVSWYQQTPGQGLQFLFEYFSETQRNKGNFPGRFSGRQFSNSRSEMNVSTLELGDSALYLCASSLGDSPNQPQHFGDGTRLSIL.

The chain has TRBV6-6 and TRBJ1-5; D unresolved. The CDR3 runs to 12 residues. Looked up from germline, CDR1 is MNHNY and CDR2 is SVGAGI (reference sequence). Trimming cost V 4 bases and J 5 bases, with 6 bases left between them. The CDR3 loop is CASSSRHQPQHF. The DNA of the CDR3 is TGTGCCAGCAGTTCCAGACATCAGCCCCAGCATTTT.

The chain couples TRBV28 to TRBJ2-7; TRBD1 or TRBD2 may be the D gene (5 bases each). Germline V gene sequence: CDR1 MDHEN, CDR2 SYDVKM. The CDR3 spans 15 residues. Trimming stripped 5 bases from V and 0 bases from J, with 14 bases between. The CDR3 DNA is TGTGCCAGCAGTACCCAGGGTGGGGGCTCCTACGAGCAGTACTTC. Protein product: CASSTQGGGSYEQYF.

This chain uses TRBV28 with TRBJ1-3; D is uncertain. V was shortened by 5 bases and J by 4 bases, with 9 bases between the two germline ends. This CDR3 is 13 amino acids long. Germline CDR1 is MDHEN and CDR2 is SYDVKM. The CDR3 here is CASSPPWGNTIYF. CDR3 nucleotides: TGTGCCAGCAGTCCCCCTTGGGGAAACACCATATATTTT.

There are a few counts of this clone. The chain joins TRBV11-3 to TRBJ1-5; D is undetermined. The ends were cut back, 4 bases at V and 7 bases at J, with 8 bases in the middle. The CDR3 totals 12 residues. The germline CDR1 and CDR2 sequences are SGHNT and YENEEA. The CDR3 protein is CASSSIDQPQHF. In DNA form, the CDR3 reads TGTGCCAGCAGCTCCATAGACCAGCCCCAGCATTTT.

This sequence joins TRBV19 and TRBJ2-2; TRBD2 aligns across 8 bases. CDR3 length: 16 amino acids. The germline gives CDR1 LNHDA, CDR2 SQIVND (reference sequence). J gave up 0 bases and V 5 bases, and 5 bases lay outside the gene matches. CDR3 region: CASSRNSGTNTGELFF. CDR3 DNA: TGTGCCAGTAGTCGTAATAGCGGGACGAACACCGGGGAGCTGTTTTTT. The complete variable domain, with remaining parts taken from reference TRBV19 and TRBJ2-2, reads DGGITQSPKYLFRKEGQNVTLSCEQNLNHDAMYWYRQDPGQGLRLIYYSQIVNDFQKGDIAEGYSVSREKKESFPLTVTSAQKNPTAFYLCASSRNSGTNTGELFFGEGSRLTVL.

This chain links TRBV27 with TRBJ2-2, with unresolved D. Per the germline V gene, CDR1 is MNHEY and CDR2 is SMNVEV (reference sequence). This CDR3 has 13 residues. V was shortened by 6 bases and J by 5 bases, with 10 bases between the two germline ends. CDR3 residues: CASSRKETGELFF. The DNA for the CDR3 is TGTGCCAGCAGCCGAAAGGAGACCGGGGAGCTGTTTTTT.

The sample holds a few counts of this clone. Other DNA variants within this sample encode the same CDR3. This chain joins TRBV28 and TRBJ1-1; 7 positions match TRBD1. Germline lookup yields CDR1 MDHEN and CDR2 SYDVKM. This CDR3 contains 12 residues. Trimming removed 2 bases from V and 7 bases from J; junction bases left unmatched: 1. This CDR3 reads CASSLRQGEAFF. The CDR3 DNA is TGTGCCAGCAGTTTAAGACAGGGTGAAGCTTTCTTT.

The J gene is TRBJ2-7, the V gene TRBV6-5; 7 bases map to TRBD2. V was pared by 2 bases and J by 3 bases, with 7 bases of the junction left unmatched. The CDR3 runs to 15 residues. The germline V gene has CDR1 MNHEY and CDR2 SVGAGI. The CDR3 DNA reads as TGTGCCAGCAGTTACCGGGACTATTCATTCTACGAGCAGTACTTC. The encoded protein is CASSYRDYSFYEQYF.

The chain combines TRBV28 with TRBJ2-6; the D is unclear. V was clipped by 7 bases and J by 0 bases, with 16 bases between them. The CDR3 is made up of 17 amino acids. Germline V gene data show CDR1 as MDHEN and CDR2 as SYDVKM. The DNA for the CDR3 is TGTGCCAGCATCGGGCGCGCCGAGGACTCTGGGGCCAACGTCCTGACTTTC. The encoded protein is CASIGRAEDSGANVLTF.

The J gene is TRBJ1-3, the V gene TRBV9; D possibly corresponds to TRBD1 (5 bases). The germline V gene has CDR1 SGDLS and CDR2 YYNGEE. The V gene lost 3 bases and the J gene lost 0 bases, with 16 bases spanning the gap. The CDR3 has 17 amino acids. CDR3 amino acids: CASSAHPRDVSGNTIYF. The CDR3 DNA reads as TGTGCCAGCAGCGCACATCCCCGGGACGTCTCTGGAAACACCATATATTTT.